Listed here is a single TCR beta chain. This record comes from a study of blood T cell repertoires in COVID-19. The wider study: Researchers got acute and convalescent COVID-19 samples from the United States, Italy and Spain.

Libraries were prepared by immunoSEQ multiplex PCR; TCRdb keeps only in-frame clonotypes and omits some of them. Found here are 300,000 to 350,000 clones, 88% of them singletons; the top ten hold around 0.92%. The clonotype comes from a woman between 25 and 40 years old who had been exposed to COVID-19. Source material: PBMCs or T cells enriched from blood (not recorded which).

The CDR3 protein is CASSRPGQHYEQYF. The CDR3 region has the DNA TGCGCCAGCAGTAGACCGGGACAGCACTACGAGCAGTACTTC. The rearrangement uses TRBV5-1 and TRBJ2-7, with TRBD1 matching over 7 bases. The CDR3 length is 14 residues. Trimming removed 5 bases from V and 3 bases from J; junction bases left unmatched: 8. The germline CDR1 and CDR2 sequences are SGHRS and YFSETQ.